The clone carrying this T cell receptor beta chain was picked up a small number of times. Specified time point: persistent/refractory GD, antithyroid drugs over 5 years with positive TRAb. Scientists built the TCR library using RNA that was extracted from PBMCs. The sample belongs to a study of regulatory T cells in long-lasting Graves disease. V was clipped by 3 bases and J by 6 bases, with 16 bases between them. The germline gives CDR1 SGHRS, CDR2 YFSETQ. The CDR3 contains 16 residues. Construction of TCR beta libraries relied on iRepertoire HTBI primers and on Arm-PCR targeting CDR3 regions. In TCRdb, the multiplex PCR reads were re-called with MiXCR into one record per CDR3 protein. The data hold roughly 430,000 distinct CDR3 sequences, with 21% observed a single time.

The sequence derives from a female donor with Graves disease. The chain recombines TRBV5-1 with TRBJ1-6, with D tentatively TRBD1 (5 bases). The sequenced sample was peripheral blood mononuclear cells (PBMCs), obtained when the disease was refractory, from a patient treated with antithyroid drugs. The CDR3 spells CASSSTGGDVNSPLHF. DNA of the CDR3: TGCGCCAGCAGCTCAACCGGGGGGGATGTTAATTCACCCCTCCACTTT.